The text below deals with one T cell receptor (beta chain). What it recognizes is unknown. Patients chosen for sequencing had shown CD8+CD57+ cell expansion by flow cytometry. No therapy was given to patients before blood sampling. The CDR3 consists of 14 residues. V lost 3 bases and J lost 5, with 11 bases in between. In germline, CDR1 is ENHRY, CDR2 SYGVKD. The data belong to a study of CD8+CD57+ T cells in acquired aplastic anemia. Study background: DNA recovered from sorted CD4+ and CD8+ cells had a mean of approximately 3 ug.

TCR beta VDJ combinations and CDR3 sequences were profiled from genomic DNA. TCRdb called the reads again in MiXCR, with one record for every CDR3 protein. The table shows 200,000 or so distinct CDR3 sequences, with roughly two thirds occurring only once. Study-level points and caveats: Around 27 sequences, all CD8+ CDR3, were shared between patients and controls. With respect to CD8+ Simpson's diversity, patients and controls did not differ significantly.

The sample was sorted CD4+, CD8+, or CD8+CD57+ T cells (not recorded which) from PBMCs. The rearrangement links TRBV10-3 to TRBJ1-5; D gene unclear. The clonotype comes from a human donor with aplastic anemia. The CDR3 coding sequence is TGTGCCATCAGTGACCCGCGTGAGGATCAGCCCCAGCATTTT. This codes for CAISDPREDQPQHF.